This T cell receptor (beta chain) was observed in a study of graft-versus-host responses after intestinal transplantation. Study-wide context: Transplantation in recipients was multivisceral, liver-intestinal, or isolated intestinal. Study-wide results and limits: Recipient marrow harbored GvH clones, some of which surfaced first in ileum or blood. High graft-versus-host to host-versus-graft clonal ratios were seen in allografts of patients with graft-donor T cell macrochimerism.

Clones were sequenced by immunoSEQ multiplex PCR, and TCRdb holds only the in-frame ones, with some missing. The table lists approximately 81,000 clones, roughly 91% of them singletons. Details on this clone: Its antigen is currently unknown.

In germline, CDR1 is SGDLS, CDR2 YYNGEE. V lost 0 bases, J lost 5 bases, and 15 bases lay in between. This CDR3 comprises 15 residues. The sequencing used unstimulated CD8+ T cells sorted from spleen or lymph node cells, collected before transplant. The chain employs TRBV9 and TRBJ2-7; D ambiguous. This receptor was obtained from a human donor who was the organ donor for an intestinal transplant. CDR3 loop: CASSVGPGSIHEQYF. The DNA for the CDR3 is TGTGCCAGCAGCGTAGGTCCGGGCTCGATCCACGAGCAGTACTTC.